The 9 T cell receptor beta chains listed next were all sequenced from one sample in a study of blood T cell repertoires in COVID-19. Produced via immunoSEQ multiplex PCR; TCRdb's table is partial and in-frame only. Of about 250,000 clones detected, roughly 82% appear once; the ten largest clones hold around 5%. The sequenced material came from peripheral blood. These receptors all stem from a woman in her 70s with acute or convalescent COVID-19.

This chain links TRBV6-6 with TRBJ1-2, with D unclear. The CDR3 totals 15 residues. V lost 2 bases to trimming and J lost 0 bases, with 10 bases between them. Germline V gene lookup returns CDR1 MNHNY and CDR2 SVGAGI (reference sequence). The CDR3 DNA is TGTGCCAGCAGTTACGAGCGGAGACCTAACTATGGCTACACCTTC. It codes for CASSYERRPNYGYTF.

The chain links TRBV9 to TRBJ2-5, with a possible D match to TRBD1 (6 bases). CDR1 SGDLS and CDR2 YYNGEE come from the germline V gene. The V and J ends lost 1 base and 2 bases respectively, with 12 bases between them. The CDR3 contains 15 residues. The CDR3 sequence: CASSVKPTGQETQYF. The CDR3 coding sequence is TGTGCCAGCAGCGTAAAGCCGACAGGACAAGAGACCCAGTACTTC.

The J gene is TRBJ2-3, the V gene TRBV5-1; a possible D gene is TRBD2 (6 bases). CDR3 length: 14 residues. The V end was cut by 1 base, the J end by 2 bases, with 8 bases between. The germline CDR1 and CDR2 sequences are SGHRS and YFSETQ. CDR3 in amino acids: CASSLPGATDTQYF. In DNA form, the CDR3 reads TGCGCCAGCAGCTTGCCGGGAGCCACAGATACGCAGTATTTT.

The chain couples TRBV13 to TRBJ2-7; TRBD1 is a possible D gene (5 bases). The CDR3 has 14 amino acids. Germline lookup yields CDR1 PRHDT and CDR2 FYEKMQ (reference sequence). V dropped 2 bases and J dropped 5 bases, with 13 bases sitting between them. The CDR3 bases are TGTGCCAGCAGCTTAAGGGCAGGGTCGGACGAGCAGTACTTC. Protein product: CASSLRAGSDEQYF.

The CDR3 DNA is TGCGCCAGCAGCCATCTCATAGAGGGTAACGAGCAGTACTTC. Protein: CASSHLIEGNEQYF. V and J are TRBV4-1 and TRBJ2-7; TRBD2 might be the D (5 bases). CDR1 and CDR2 from the germline V gene are MGHRA and YSYEKL. The CDR3 consists of 14 residues. V was cut by 3 bases and J by 5 bases, with 14 bases left in between.

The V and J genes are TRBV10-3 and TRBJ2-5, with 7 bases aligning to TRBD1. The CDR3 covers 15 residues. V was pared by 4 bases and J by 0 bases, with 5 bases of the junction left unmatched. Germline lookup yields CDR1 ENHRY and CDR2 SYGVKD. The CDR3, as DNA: TGTGCCATCAGTGGGTTCGGGACAGACCAAGAGACCCAGTACTTC. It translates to CAISGFGTDQETQYF.

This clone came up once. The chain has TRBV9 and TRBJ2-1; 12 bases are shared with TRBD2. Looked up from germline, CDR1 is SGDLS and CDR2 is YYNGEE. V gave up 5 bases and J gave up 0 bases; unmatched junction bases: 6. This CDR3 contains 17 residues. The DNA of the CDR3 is TGTGCCAGCAGTCGAGGACTAGCGGGGATCTCCTACAATGAGCAGTTCTTC. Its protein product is CASSRGLAGISYNEQFF.

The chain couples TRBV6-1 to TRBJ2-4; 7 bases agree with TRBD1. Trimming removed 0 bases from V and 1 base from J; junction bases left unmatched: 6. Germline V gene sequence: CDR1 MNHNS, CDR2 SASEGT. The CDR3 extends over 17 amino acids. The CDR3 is CASSEAQGVGAKNIQYF. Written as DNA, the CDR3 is TGTGCCAGCAGTGAAGCCCAGGGGGTCGGGGCCAAAAACATTCAGTACTTC.

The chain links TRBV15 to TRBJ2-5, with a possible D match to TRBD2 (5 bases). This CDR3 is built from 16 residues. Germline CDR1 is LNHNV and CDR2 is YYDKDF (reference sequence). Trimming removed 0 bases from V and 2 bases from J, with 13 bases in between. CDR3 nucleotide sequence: TGTGCCACCAGCAGAGAGACTCTGGGAGTACAAGAGACCCAGTACTTC. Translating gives CATSRETLGVQETQYF. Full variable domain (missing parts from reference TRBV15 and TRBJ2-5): DAMVIQNPRYQVTQFGKPVTLSCSQTLNHNVMYWYQQKSSQAPKLLFHYYDKDFNNEADTPDNFQSRRPNTSFCFLDIRSPGLGDTAMYLCATSRETLGVQETQYFGPGTRLLVL.